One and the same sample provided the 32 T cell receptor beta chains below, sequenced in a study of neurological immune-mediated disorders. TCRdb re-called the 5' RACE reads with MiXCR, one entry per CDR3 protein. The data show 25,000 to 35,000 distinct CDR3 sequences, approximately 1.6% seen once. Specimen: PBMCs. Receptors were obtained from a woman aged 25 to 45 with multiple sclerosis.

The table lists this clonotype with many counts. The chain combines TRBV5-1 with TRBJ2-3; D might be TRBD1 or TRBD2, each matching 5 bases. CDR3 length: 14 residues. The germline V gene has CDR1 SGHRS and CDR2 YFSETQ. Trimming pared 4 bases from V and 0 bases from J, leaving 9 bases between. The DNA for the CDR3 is TGCGCCAGCAGCCGGGGCCCGAGCACAGATACGCAGTATTTT. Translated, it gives CASSRGPSTDTQYF.

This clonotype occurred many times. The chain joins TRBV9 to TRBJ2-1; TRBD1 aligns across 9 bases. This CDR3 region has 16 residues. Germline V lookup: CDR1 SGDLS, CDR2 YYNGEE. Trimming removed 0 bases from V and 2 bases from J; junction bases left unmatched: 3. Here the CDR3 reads CASSVGQGVPYNEQFF. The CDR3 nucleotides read TGTGCCAGCAGCGTAGGACAGGGGGTTCCCTACAATGAGCAGTTCTTC. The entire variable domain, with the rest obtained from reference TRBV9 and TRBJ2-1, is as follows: DSGVTQTPKHLITATGQRVTLRCSPRSGDLSVYWYQQSLDQGLQFLIQYYNGEERAKGNILERFSAQQFPDLHSELNLSSLELGDSALYFCASSVGQGVPYNEQFFGPGTRLTVL.

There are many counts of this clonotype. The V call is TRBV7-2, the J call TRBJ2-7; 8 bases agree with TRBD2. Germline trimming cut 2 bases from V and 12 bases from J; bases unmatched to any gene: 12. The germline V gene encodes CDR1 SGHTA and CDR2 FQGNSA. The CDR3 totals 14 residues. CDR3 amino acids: CASSLRPGGLPAYF. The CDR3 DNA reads TGTGCCAGCAGCTTAAGGCCGGGAGGGCTACCCGCGTACTTC.

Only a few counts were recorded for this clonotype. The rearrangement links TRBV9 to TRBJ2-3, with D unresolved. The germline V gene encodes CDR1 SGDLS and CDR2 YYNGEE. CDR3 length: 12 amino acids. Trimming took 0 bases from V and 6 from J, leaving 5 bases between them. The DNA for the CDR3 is TGTGCCAGCAGCGTAGCTGGGGATACGCAGTATTTT. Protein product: CASSVAGDTQYF.

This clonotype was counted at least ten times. The CDR3 protein is CASSQDTGGSETQYF. The CDR3 DNA follows: TGTGCCAGCAGCCAAGATACCGGGGGATCAGAGACCCAGTACTTC. The rearrangement links TRBV3-1 to TRBJ2-5; a weak D match, TRBD2 (6 bases). Germline V lookup: CDR1 LGHDT, CDR2 YNNKEL (reference sequence). CDR3 length equals 15 residues. V dropped 0 bases and J dropped 4 bases, with 12 bases sitting between them.

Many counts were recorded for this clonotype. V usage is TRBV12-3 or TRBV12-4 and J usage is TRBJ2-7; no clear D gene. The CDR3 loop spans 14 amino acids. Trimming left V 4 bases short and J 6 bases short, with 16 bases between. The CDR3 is CASSSPGRAFEQYF. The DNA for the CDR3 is TGTGCCAGCAGTTCCCCCGGAAGGGCATTCGAGCAGTACTTC.

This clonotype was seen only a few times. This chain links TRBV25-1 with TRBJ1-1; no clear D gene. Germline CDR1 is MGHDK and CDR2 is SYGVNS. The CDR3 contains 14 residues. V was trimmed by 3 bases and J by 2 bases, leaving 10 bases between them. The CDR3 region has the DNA TGTGCCAGCAGTGATCGACCAGGCAACACTGAAGCTTTCTTT. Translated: CASSDRPGNTEAFF. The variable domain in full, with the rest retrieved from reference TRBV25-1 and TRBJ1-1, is EADIYQTPRYLVIGTGKKITLECSQTMGHDKMYWYQQDPGMELHLIHYSYGVNSTEKGDLSSESTVSRIRTEHFPLTLESARPSHTSQYLCASSDRPGNTEAFFGQGTRLTVV.

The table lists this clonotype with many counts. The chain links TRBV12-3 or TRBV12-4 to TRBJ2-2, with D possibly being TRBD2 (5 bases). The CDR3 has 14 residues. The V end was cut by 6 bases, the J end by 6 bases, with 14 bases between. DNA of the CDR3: TGTGCCAGCAGGCAGCAAGCGGTCGCCGGGGAGCTGTTTTTT. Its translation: CASRQQAVAGELFF.

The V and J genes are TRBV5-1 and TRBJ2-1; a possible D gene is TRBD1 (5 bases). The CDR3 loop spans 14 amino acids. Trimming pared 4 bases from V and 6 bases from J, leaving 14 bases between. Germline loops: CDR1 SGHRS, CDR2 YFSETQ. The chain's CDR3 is CASSMFSDSNEQFF. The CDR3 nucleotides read TGCGCCAGCAGCATGTTCAGTGACAGCAATGAGCAGTTCTTC.

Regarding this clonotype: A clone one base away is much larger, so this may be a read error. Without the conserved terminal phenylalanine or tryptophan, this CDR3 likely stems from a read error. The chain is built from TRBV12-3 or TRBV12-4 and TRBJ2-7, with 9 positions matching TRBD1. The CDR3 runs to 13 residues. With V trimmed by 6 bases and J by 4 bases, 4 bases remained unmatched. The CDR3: CASSRDREYEQYC. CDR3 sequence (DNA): TGTGCCAGCAGCCGGGACAGGGAATACGAGCAGTACTGC.

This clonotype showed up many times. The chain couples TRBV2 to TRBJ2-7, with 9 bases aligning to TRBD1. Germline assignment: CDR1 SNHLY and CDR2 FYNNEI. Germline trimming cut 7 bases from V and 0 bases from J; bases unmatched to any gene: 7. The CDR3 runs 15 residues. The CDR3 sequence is CASTPPGQGSYEQYF. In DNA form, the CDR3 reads TGTGCCAGCACCCCCCCGGGACAGGGCTCCTACGAGCAGTACTTC. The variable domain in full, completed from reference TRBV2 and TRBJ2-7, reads EPEVTQTPSHQVTQMGQEVILRCVPISNHLYFYWYRQILGQKVEFLVSFYNNEISEKSEIFDDQFSVERPDGSNFTLKIRSTKLEDSAMYFCASTPPGQGSYEQYFGPGTRLTVT.

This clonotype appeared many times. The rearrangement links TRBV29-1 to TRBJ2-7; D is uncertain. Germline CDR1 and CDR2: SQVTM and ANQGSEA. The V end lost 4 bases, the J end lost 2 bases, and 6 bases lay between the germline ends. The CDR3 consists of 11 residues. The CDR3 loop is CSVGLPYEQYF. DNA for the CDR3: TGCAGCGTTGGTCTGCCCTACGAGCAGTACTTC.

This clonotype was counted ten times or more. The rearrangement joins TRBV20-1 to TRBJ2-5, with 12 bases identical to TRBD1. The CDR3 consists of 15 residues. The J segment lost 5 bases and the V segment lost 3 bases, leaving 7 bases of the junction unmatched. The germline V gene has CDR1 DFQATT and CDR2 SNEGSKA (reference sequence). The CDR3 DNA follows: TGCAGTGCTAGCTACGGGACAGGGGGCCCCGAGACCCAGTACTTC. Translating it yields CSASYGTGGPETQYF.

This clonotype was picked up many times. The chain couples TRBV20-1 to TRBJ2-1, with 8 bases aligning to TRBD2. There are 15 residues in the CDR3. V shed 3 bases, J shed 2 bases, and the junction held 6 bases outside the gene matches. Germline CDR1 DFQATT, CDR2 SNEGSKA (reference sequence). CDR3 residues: CSARSPGGAYNEQFF. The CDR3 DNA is TGCAGTGCTAGGTCCCCCGGGGGGGCCTACAATGAGCAGTTCTTC.

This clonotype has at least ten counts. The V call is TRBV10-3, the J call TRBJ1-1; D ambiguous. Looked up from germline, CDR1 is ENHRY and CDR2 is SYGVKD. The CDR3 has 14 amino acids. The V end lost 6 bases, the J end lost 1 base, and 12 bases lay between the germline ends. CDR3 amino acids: CAIRELMGNTEAFF. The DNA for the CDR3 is TGTGCCATCAGGGAGCTTATGGGGAACACTGAAGCTTTCTTT.

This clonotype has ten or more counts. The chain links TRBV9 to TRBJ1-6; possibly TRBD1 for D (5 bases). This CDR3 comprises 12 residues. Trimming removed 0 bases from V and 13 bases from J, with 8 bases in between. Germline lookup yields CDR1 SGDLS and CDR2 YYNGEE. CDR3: CASSVAEGPLHF. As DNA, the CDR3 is TGTGCCAGCAGCGTAGCTGAGGGGCCCCTCCACTTT.

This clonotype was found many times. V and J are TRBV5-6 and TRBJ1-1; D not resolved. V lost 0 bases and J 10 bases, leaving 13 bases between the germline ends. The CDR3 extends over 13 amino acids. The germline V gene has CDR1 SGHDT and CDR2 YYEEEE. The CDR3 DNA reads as TGTGCCAGCAGCTTGGCGGACGGGTCAGGAGCTTTCTTT. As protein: CASSLADGSGAFF.

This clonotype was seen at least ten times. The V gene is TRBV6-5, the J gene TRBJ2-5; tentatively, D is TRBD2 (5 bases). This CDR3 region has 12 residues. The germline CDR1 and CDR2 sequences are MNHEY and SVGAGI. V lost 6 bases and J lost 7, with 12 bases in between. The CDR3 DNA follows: TGTGCCAGCAGCCCCGTAGGAGGGACCCAGTACTTC. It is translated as CASSPVGGTQYF.

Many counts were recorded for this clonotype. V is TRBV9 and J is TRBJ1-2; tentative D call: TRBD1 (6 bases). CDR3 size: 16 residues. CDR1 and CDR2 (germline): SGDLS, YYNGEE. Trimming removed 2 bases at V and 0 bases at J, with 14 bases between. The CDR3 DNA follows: TGTGCCAGCAGCGTCGCATTAGGGGGAACTAACTATGGCTACACCTTC. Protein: CASSVALGGTNYGYTF.

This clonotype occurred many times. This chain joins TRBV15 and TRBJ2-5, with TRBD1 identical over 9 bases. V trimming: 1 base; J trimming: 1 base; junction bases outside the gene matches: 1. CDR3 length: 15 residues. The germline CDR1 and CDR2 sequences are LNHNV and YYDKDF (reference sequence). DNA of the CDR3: TGTGCCACCAGCAGAGCGGACAGGGGCCAAGAGACCCAGTACTTC. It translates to CATSRADRGQETQYF.

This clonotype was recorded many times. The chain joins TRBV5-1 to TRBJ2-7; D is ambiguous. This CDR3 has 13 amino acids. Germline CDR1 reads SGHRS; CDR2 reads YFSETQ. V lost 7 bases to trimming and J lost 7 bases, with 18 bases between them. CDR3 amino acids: CASANDPGHEQYF. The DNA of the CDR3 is TGCGCCAGCGCCAACGACCCTGGGCATGAGCAGTACTTC.

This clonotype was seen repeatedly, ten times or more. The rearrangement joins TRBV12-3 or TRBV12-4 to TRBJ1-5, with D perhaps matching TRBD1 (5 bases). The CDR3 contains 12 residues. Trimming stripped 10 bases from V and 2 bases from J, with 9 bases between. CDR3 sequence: CAIETGNQPQHF. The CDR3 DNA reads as TGTGCCATCGAGACAGGCAATCAGCCCCAGCATTTT.

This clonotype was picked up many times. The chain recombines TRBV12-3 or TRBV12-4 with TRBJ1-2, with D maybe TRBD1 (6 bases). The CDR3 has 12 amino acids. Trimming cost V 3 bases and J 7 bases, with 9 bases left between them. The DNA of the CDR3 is TGTGCCAGCAGTTTTGGGGGCGGTGGCTACACCTTC. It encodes CASSFGGGGYTF.

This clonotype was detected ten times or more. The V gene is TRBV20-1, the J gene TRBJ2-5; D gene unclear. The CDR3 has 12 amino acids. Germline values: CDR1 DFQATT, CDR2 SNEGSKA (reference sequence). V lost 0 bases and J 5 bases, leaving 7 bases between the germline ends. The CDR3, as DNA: TGCAGTGCTAGAGAGGACCGCGAGACCCAGTACTTC. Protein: CSAREDRETQYF.

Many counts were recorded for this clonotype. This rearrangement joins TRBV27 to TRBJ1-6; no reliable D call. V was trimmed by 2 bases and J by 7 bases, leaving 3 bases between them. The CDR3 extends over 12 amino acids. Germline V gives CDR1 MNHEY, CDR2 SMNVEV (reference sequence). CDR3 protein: CASSLVNSPLHF. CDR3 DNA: TGTGCCAGCAGTTTAGTAAATTCACCCCTCCACTTT.

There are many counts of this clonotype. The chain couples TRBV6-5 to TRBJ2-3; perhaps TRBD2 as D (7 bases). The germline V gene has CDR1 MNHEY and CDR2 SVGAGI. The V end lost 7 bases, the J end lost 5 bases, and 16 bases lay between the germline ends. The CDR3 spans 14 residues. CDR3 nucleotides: TGTGCCAGCAAGGAAGGGGGGGCCGGAGATACGCAGTATTTT. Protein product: CASKEGGAGDTQYF.

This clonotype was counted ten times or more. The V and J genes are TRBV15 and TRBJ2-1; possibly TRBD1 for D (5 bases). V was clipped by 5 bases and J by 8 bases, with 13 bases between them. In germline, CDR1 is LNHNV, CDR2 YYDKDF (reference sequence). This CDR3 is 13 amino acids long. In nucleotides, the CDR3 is TGTGCCACCAGCGCCCTCAGGGTTTATGAGCAGTTCTTC. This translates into CATSALRVYEQFF.

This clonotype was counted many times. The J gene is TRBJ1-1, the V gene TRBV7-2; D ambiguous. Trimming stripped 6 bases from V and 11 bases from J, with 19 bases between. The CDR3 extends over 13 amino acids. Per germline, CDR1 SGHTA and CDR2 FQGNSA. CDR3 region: CASRATVGLRAFF. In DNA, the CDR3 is TGTGCCAGCAGGGCGACCGTGGGGTTACGGGCTTTCTTT. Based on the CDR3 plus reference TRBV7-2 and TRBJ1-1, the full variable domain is GAGVSQSPSNKVTEKGKDVELRCDPISGHTALYWYRQSLGQGLEFLIYFQGNSAPDKSGLPSDRFSAERTGGSVSTLTIQRTQQEDSAVYLCASRATVGLRAFFGQGTRLTVV.

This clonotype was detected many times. Here the CDR3 reads CASSPRQGTEETQYF. The DNA of the CDR3 is TGTGCCAGCAGCCCTCGACAGGGTACGGAGGAGACCCAGTACTTC. V and J are TRBV7-7 and TRBJ2-5, with TRBD1 matching over 7 bases. Germline V gives CDR1 SSHAT, CDR2 FNYEAQ (reference sequence). With 5 bases clipped from V and 5 bases from J, the junction kept 11 bases outside the gene matches. This CDR3 region has 15 residues. Together with reference TRBV7-7 and TRBJ2-5, the CDR3 gives the full variable domain: GAGVSQSPRYKVTKRGQDVTLRCDPISSHATLYWYQQALGQGPEFLTYFNYEAQPDKSGLPSDRFSAERPEGSISTLTIQRTEQRDSAMYRCASSPRQGTEETQYFGPGTRLLVL.

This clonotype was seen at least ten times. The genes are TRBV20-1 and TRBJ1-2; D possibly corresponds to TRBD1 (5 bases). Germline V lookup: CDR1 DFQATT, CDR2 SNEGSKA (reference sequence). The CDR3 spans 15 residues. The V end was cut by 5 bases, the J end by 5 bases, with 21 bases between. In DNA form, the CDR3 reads TGCAGTGCTCGGGGTCGGCAGGGCTCATATTATGGCTACACCTTC. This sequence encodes CSARGRQGSYYGYTF.

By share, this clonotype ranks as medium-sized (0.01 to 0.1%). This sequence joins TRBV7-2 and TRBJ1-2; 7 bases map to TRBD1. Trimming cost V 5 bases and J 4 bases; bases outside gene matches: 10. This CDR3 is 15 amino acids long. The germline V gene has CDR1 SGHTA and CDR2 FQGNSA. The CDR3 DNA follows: TGTGCCAGCAGCCGGACAGGAGTGCAATCCTATGGCTACACCTTC. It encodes CASSRTGVQSYGYTF. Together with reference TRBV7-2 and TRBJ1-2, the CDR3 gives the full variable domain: GAGVSQSPSNKVTEKGKDVELRCDPISGHTALYWYRQSLGQGLEFLIYFQGNSAPDKSGLPSDRFSAERTGGSVSTLTIQRTQQEDSAVYLCASSRTGVQSYGYTFGSGTRLTVV.

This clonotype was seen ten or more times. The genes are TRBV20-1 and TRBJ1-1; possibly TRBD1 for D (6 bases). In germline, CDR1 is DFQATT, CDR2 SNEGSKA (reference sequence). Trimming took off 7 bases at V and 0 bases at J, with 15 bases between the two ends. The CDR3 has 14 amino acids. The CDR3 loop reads CSGRTAFMNTEAFF. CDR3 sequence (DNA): TGCAGTGGGCGGACAGCATTCATGAACACTGAAGCTTTCTTT.